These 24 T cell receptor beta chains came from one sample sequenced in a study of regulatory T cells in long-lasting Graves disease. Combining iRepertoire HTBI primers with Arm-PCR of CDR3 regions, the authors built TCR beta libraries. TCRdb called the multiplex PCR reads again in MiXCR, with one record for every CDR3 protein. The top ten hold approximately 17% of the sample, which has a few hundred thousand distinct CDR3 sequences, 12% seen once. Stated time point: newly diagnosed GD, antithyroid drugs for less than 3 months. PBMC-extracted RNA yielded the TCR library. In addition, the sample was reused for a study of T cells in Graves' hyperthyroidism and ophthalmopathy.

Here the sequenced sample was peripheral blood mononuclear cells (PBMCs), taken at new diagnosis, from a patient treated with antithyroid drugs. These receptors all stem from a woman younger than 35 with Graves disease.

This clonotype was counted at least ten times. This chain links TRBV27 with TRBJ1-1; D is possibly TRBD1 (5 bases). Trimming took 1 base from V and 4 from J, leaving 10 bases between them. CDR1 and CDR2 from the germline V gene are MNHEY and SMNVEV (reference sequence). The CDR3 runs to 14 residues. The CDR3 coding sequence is TGTGCCAGCAGTTTATGGTGGGGGACCACTGAAGCTTTCTTT. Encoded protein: CASSLWWGTTEAFF.

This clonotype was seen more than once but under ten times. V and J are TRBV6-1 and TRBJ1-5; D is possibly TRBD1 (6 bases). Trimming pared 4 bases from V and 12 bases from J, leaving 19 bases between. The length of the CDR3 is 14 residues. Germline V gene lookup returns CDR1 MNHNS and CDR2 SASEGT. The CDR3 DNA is TGTGCCAGCAGTGCTGACAGGTTTCAAGCGGACCAGCATTTT. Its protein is CASSADRFQADQHF.

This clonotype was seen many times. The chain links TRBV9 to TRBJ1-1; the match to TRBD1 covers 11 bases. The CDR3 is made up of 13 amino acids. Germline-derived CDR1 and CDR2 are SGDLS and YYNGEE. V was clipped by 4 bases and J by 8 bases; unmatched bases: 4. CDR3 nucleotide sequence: TGTGCCAGCAGCCTTCGGACAGGGGGCGAAGCTTTCTTT. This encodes CASSLRTGGEAFF.

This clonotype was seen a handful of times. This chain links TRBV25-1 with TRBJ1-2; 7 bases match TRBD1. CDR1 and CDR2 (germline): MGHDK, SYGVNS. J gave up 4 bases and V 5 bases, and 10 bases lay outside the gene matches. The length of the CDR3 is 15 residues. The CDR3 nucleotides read TGTGCCAGCAGTCCACGAGGGACAGCTCGCTATGGCTACACCTTC. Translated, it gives CASSPRGTARYGYTF.

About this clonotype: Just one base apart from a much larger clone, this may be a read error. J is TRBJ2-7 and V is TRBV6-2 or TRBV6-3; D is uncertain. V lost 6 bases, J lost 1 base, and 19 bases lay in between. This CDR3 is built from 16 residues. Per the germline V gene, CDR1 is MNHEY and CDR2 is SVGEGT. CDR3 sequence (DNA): TGTGCCAGCAGCCAACTGGATGATGGGTGGTCCTACGAGCAGTACTTC. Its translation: CASSQLDDGWSYEQYF.

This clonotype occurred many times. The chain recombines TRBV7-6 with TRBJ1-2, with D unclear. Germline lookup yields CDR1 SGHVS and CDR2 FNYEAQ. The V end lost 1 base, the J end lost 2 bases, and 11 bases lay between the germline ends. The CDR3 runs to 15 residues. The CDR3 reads CASSLGEGTNYGYTF. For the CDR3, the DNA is TGTGCCAGCAGCTTAGGTGAGGGTACCAACTATGGCTACACCTTC.

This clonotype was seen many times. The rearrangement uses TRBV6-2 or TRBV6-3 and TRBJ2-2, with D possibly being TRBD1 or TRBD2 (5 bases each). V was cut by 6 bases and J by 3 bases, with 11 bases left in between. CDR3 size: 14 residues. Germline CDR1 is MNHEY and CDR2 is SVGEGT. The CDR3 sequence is CASRGEGDTGELFF. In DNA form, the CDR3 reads TGTGCCAGCAGGGGGGAAGGGGACACCGGGGAGCTGTTTTTT.

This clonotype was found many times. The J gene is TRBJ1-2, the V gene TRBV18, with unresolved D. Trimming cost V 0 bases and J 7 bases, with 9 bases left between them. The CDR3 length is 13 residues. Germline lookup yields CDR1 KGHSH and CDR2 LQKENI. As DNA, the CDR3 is TGTGCCAGCTCACCACCGGCAGTCGGTGGCTACACCTTC. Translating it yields CASSPPAVGGYTF.

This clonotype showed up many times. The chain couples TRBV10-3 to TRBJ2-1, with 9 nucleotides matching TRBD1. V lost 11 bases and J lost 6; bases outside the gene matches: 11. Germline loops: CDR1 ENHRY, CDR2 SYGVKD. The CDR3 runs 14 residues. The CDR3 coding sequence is TGTGCCGTCGAGGCCGGGACAGGGCCCAATGAGCAGTTCTTC. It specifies CAVEAGTGPNEQFF.

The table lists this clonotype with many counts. This CDR3 reads CASSQDGGFTGTGGDEQFF. The DNA for the CDR3 is TGTGCCAGCAGCCAAGACGGCGGGTTTACCGGGACAGGGGGCGATGAGCAGTTCTTC. The chain links TRBV3-1 to TRBJ2-1, with 12 bases lining up with TRBD1. This CDR3 comprises 19 residues. The J segment lost 8 bases and the V segment lost 0 bases, leaving 14 bases of the junction unmatched. Germline V lookup: CDR1 LGHDT, CDR2 YNNKEL (reference sequence).

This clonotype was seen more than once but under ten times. CDR3 sequence: CSVSGRGTSGYKETQYF. The CDR3 nucleotides are TGCAGCGTTTCAGGAAGGGGGACTAGCGGGTATAAAGAGACCCAGTACTTC. The chain carries TRBV29-1 and TRBJ2-5; 12 bases match TRBD2. The CDR3 is 17 amino acids. Germline assignment: CDR1 SQVTM and CDR2 ANQGSEA. V shed 5 bases and J 3 bases; nucleotides not matched to a gene: 13.

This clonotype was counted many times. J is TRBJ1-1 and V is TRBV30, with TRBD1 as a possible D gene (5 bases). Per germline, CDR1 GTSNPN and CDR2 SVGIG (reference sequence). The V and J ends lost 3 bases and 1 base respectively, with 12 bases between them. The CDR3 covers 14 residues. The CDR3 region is CAWRRGGGNTEAFF. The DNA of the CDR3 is TGTGCCTGGAGGAGGGGCGGCGGGAACACTGAAGCTTTCTTT.

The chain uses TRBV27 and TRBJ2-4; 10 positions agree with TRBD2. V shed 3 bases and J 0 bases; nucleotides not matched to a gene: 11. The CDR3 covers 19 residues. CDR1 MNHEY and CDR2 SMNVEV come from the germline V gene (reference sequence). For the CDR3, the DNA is TGTGCCAGCAGTTTCCTCGGACTAGCGGAGGGGGGAGCCAAAAACATTCAGTACTTC. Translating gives CASSFLGLAEGGAKNIQYF.

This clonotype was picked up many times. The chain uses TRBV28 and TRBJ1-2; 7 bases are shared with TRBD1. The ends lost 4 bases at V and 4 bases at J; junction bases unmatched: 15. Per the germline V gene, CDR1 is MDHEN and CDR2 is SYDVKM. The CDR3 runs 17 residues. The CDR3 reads CASSSPSKQGTPYGYTF. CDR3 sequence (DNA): TGTGCCAGCAGTTCCCCGTCAAAACAGGGGACGCCCTATGGCTACACCTTC.

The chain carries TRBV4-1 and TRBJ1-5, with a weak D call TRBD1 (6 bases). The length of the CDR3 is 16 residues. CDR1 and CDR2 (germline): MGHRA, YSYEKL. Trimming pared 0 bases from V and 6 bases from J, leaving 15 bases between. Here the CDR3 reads CASSQEWYRESQPQHF. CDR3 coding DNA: TGCGCCAGCAGCCAAGAGTGGTACAGGGAAAGTCAGCCCCAGCATTTT.

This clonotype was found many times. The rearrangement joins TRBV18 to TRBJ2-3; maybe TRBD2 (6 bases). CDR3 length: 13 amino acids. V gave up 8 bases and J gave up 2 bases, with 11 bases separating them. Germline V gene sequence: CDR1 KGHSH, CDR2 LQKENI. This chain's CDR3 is CASSRDFTDTQYF. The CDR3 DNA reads TGTGCCAGCAGTCGGGACTTCACAGATACGCAGTATTTT. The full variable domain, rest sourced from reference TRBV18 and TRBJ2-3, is NAGVMQNPRHLVRRRGQEARLRCSPMKGHSHVYWYRQLPEEGLKFMVYLQKENIIDESGMPKERFSAEFPKEGPSILRIQQVVRGDSAAYFCASSRDFTDTQYFGPGTRLTVL.

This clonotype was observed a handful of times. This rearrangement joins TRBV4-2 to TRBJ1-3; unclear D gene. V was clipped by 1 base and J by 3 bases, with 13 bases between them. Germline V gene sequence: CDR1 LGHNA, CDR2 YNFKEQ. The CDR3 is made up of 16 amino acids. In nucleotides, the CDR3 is TGTGCCAGCAGCCAAGCTGCAGGATCGGGTGGAAACACCATATATTTT. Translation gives CASSQAAGSGGNTIYF.

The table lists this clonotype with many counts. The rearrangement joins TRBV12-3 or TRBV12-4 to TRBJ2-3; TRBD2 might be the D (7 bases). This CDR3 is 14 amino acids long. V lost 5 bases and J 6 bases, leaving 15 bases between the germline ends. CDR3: CASSLGGPKDTQYF. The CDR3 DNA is TGTGCCAGCAGTCTGGGGGGGCCAAAGGATACGCAGTATTTT.

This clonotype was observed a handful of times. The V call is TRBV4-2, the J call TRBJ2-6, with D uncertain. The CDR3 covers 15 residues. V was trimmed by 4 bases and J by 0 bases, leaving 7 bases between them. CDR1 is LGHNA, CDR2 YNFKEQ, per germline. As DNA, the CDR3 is TGTGCCAGCAGCCGGGATGGCTCTGGGGCCAACGTCCTGACTTTC. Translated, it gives CASSRDGSGANVLTF.

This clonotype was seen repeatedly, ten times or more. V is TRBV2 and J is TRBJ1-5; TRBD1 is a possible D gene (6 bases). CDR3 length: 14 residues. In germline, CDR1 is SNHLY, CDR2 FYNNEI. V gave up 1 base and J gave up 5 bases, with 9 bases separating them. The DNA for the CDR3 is TGTGCCAGCAGTGAAGGCAGGGGATATCAGCCCCAGCATTTT. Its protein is CASSEGRGYQPQHF.

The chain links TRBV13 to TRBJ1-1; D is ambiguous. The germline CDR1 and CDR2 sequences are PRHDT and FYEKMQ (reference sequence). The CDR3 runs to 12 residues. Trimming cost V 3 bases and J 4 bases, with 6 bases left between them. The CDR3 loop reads CASSLMSTEAFF. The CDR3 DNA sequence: TGTGCCAGCAGCTTGATGAGCACTGAAGCTTTCTTT.

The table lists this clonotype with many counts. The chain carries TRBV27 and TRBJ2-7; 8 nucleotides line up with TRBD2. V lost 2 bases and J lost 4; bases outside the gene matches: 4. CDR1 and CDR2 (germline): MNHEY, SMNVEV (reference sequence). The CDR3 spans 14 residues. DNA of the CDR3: TGTGCCAGCAGTTTAAGCGGGAGTCGGTACGAGCAGTACTTC. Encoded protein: CASSLSGSRYEQYF.

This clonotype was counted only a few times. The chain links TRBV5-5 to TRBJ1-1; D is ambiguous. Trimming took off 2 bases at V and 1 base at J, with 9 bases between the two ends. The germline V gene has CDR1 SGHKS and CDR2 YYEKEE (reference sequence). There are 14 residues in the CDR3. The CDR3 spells CASSLAPRNTEAFF. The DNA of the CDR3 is TGTGCCAGCAGCTTAGCCCCTCGGAACACTGAAGCTTTCTTT. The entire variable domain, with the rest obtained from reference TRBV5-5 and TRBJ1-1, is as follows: DAGVTQSPTHLIKTRGQQVTLRCSPISGHKSVSWYQQVLGQGPQFIFQYYEKEERGRGNFPDRFSARQFPNYSSELNVNALLLGDSALYLCASSLAPRNTEAFFGQGTRLTVV.

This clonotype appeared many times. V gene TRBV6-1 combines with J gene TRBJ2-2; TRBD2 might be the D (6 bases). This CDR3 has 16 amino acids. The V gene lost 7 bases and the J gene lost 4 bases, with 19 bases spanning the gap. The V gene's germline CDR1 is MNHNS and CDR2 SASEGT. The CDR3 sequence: CASTKTEGHFTGELFF. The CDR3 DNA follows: TGTGCCAGCACCAAAACGGAGGGCCACTTCACCGGGGAGCTGTTTTTT.